This T cell receptor (beta chain) emerged from a study of blood T cell repertoires in COVID-19. Study context: Researchers got acute and convalescent COVID-19 samples from the United States, Italy and Spain. T cells, B-cell-depleted T cells, or PBMCs provided the cDNA or gDNA that served as material.

Germline loops: CDR1 MNHEY, CDR2 SVGEGT. V was shortened by 2 bases and J by 2 bases, with 10 bases between the two germline ends. The CDR3 has 15 residues. Authors' processing steps: Estimation of nucleated cell counts relied on the amplification of reference gene primers. Sequencing used immunoSEQ multiplex PCR; TCRdb keeps in-frame clones, though not all of them. The V and J calls and clone size are taken from that table; D and trimming were inferred from the DNA. The sample shows about 220,000 clones, 75% to 85% of them seen only once. Enrolment of Seattle patients took place during active infection, and they were followed longitudinally.

The sample taken for sequencing was peripheral blood. This receptor was obtained from a woman in her 70s with COVID-19, enrolled during active disease. The chain links TRBV6-2 or TRBV6-3 to TRBJ1-5; D unclear. The CDR3 nucleotides read TGTGCCAGCAGTTACCTTCGCGGGGGCAATCAGCCCCAGCATTTT. Protein sequence: CASSYLRGGNQPQHF.